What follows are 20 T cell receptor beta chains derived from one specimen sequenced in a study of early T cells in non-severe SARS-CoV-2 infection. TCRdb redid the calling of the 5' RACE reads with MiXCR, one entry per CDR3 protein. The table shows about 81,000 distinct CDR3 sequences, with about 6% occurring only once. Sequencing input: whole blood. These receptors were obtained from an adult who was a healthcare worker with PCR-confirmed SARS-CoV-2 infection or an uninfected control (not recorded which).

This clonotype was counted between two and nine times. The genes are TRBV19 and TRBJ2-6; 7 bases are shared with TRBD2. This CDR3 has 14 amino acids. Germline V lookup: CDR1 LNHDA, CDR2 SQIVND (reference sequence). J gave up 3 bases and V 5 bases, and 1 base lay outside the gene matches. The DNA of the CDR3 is TGTGCCAGTAGTGCGGGAGTTGGGGCCAACGTCCTGACTTTC. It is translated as CASSAGVGANVLTF.

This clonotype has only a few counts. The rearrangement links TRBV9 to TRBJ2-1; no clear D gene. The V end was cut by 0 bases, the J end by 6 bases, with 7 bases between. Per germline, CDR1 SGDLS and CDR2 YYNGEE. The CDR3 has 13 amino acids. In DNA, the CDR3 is TGTGCCAGCAGCGTAGATGGTGTCAATGAGCAGTTCTTC. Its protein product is CASSVDGVNEQFF.

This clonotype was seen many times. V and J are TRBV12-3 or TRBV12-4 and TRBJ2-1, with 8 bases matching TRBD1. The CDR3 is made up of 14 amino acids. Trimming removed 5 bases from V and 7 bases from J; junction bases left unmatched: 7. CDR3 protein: CASSHGQGGNEQFF. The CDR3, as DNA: TGTGCCAGCAGTCATGGACAGGGTGGAAATGAGCAGTTCTTC.

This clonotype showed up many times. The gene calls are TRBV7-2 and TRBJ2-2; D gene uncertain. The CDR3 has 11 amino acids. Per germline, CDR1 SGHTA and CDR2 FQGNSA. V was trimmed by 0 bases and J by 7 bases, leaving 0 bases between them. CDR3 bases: TGTGCCAGCAGCTTAGCCGGGGAGCTGTTTTTT. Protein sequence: CASSLAGELFF. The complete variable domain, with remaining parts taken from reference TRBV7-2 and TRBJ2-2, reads GAGVSQSPSNKVTEKGKDVELRCDPISGHTALYWYRQSLGQGLEFLIYFQGNSAPDKSGLPSDRFSAERTGGSVSTLTIQRTQQEDSAVYLCASSLAGELFFGEGSRLTVL.

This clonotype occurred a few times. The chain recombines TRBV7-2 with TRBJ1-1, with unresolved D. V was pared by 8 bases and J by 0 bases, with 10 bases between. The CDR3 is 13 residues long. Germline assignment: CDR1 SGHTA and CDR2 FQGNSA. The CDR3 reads CASAGGMNTEAFF. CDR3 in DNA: TGTGCCAGCGCGGGCGGAATGAACACTGAAGCTTTCTTT.

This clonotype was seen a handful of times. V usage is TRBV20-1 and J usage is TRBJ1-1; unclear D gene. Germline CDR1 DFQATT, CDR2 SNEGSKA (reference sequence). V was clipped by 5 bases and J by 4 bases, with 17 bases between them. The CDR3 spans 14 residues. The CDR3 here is CSAGPGFRVTEAFF. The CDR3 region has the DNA TGCAGTGCTGGCCCGGGGTTTAGGGTCACTGAAGCTTTCTTT.

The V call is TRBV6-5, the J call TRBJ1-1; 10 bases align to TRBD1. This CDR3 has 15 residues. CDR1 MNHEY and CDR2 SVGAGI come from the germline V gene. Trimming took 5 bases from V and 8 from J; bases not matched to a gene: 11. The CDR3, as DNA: TGTGCCAGCAGTCGATGGGACAGGGGAAGTATAGAAGCTTTCTTT. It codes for CASSRWDRGSIEAFF.

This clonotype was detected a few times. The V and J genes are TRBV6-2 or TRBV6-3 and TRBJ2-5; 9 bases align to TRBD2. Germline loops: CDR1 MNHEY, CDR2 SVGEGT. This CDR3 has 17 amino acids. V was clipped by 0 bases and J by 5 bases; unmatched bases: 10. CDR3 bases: TGTGCCAGCAGTTACTCGGGACTAGCAAATTGGGTGGAGACCCAGTACTTC. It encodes CASSYSGLANWVETQYF.

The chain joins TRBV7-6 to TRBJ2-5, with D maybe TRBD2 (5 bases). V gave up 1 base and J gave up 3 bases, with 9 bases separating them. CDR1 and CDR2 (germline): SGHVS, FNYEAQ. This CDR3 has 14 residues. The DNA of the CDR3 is TGTGCCAGCAGCTTAGTCTGGGGAGAAGAGACCCAGTACTTC. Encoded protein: CASSLVWGEETQYF.

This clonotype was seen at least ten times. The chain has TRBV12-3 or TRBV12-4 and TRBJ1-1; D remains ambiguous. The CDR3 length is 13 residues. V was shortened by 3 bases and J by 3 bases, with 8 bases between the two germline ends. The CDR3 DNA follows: TGTGCCAGCAGTTTGGGAGGGCACACTGAAGCTTTCTTT. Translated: CASSLGGHTEAFF.

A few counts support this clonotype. CDR3 bases: TGCGCCAGCAGCTCCCTTCCGGGGATTTCGTTGAACACTGAAGCTTTCTTT. It yields the protein CASSSLPGISLNTEAFF. This chain links TRBV5-1 with TRBJ1-1; D is unclear. CDR1 is SGHRS, CDR2 YFSETQ, per germline. V gave up 3 bases and J gave up 0 bases, with 18 bases separating them. The CDR3 is 17 residues long. Full variable domain (outside the CDR3, taken from reference TRBV5-1 and TRBJ1-1): KAGVTQTPRYLIKTRGQQVTLSCSPISGHRSVSWYQQTPGQGLQFLFEYFSETQRNKGNFPGRFSGRQFSNSRSEMNVSTLELGDSALYLCASSSLPGISLNTEAFFGQGTRLTVV.

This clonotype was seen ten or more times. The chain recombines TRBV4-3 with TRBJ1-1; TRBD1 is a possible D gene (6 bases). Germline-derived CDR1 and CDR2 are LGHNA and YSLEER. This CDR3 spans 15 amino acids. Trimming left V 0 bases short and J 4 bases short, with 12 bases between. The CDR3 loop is CASSQDRGEGTEAFF. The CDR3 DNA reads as TGCGCCAGCAGCCAAGACAGGGGAGAAGGCACTGAAGCTTTCTTT.

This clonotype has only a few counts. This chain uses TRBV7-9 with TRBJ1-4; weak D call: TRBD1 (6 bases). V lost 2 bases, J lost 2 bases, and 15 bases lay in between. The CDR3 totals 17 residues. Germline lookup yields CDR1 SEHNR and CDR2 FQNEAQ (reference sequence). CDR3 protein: CASSLSSGAQTNEKLFF. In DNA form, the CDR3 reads TGTGCCAGCAGCTTATCTTCGGGGGCGCAGACTAATGAAAAACTGTTTTTT.

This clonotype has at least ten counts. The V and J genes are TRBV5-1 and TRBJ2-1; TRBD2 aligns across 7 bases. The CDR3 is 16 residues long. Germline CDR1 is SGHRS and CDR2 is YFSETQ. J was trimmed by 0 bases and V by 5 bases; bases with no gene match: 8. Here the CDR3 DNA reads TGCGCCAGCAGGGGCCCAGCGGGGCGCTCCTACAATGAGCAGTTCTTC. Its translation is CASRGPAGRSYNEQFF.

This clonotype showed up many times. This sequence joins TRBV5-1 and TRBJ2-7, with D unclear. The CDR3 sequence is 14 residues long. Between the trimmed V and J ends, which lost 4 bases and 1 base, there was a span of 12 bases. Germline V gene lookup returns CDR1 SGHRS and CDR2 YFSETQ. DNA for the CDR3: TGCGCCAGCAGCCCCTATGACGGGTCCTACGAGCAGTACTTC. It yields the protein CASSPYDGSYEQYF.

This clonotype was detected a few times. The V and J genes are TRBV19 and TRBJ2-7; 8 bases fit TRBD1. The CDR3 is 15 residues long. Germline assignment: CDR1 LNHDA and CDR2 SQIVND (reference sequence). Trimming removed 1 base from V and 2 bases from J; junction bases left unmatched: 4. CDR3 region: CASSIVGTGPYEQYF. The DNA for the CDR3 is TGTGCCAGTAGTATAGTCGGGACAGGCCCCTACGAGCAGTACTTC.

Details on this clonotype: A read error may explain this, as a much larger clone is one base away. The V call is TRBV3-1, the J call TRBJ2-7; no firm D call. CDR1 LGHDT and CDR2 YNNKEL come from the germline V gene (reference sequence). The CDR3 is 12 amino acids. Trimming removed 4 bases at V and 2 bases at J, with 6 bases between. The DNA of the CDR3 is TGTGCCAGCAGCCCCGGACCCTACGAGCAGTACTTC. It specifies CASSPGPYEQYF.

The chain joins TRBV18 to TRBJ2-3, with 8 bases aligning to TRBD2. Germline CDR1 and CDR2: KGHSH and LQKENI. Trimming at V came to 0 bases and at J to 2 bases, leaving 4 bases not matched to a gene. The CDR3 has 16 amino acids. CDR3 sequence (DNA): TGTGCCAGCTCACCACCGAACGGGAGGGCCACAGATACGCAGTATTTT. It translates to CASSPPNGRATDTQYF.

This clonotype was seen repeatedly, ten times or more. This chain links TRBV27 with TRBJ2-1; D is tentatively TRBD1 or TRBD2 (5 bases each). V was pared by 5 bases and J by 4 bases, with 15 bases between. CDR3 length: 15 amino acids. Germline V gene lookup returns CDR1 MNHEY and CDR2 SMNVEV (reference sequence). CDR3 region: CASSKVGTSYNEQFF. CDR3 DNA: TGTGCCAGCAGTAAAGTAGGGACGTCGTACAATGAGCAGTTCTTC.

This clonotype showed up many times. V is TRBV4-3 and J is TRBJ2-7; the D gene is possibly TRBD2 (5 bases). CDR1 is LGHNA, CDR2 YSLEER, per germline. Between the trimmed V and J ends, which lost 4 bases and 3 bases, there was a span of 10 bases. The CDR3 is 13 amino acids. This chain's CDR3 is CASSLTRGYEQYF. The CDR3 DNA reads TGCGCCAGCAGCCTAACCCGGGGCTACGAGCAGTACTTC.